This passage covers 13 T cell receptor beta chains from one sample sequenced in a study of radiotherapy plus CTLA-4 blockade in lung cancer. Some clones are missing from TCRdb's copy, which holds only in-frame ones; the method was immunoSEQ multiplex PCR. The sample includes tens of thousands of clones, under 90% of them seen just once. Here the sequenced sample was peripheral blood, taken from a patient treated with radiotherapy plus ipilimumab. These TCRs come from a human donor with non-small cell lung cancer who had stable disease on radiotherapy plus ipilimumab.

J is TRBJ1-6 and V is TRBV6-5; 7 nucleotides agree with TRBD1. V lost 4 bases and J lost 4; bases outside the gene matches: 7. This CDR3 spans 16 amino acids. Germline V gene sequence: CDR1 MNHEY, CDR2 SVGAGI. CDR3 sequence: CASSFRQGTYNSPLHF. In DNA, the CDR3 is TGTGCCAGCAGTTTTAGACAGGGAACTTATAATTCACCCCTCCACTTT.

This clone was picked up a small number of times. The J gene is TRBJ1-3, the V gene TRBV9; tentative D call: TRBD1 (6 bases). The CDR3 is 16 amino acids. CDR1 SGDLS and CDR2 YYNGEE come from the germline V gene. V was pared by 1 base and J by 4 bases, with 15 bases between. CDR3 region: CASSVKQGGRGNTIYF. The CDR3 DNA reads as TGTGCCAGCAGCGTAAAACAGGGCGGCAGGGGAAACACCATATATTTT.

This clone was seen just once. This chain uses TRBV19 with TRBJ1-5, with 8 bases identical to TRBD1. The CDR3 length is 17 residues. The trim removed 2 bases at V and 4 bases at J, leaving 10 bases unmatched. Germline V lookup: CDR1 LNHDA, CDR2 SQIVND (reference sequence). CDR3 sequence (DNA): TGTGCCAGTAGTATACCCACAGGGGGGGGCGGTAATCAGCCCCAGCATTTT. Translating gives CASSIPTGGGGNQPQHF.

This clone was seen more than once but under ten times. The V gene is TRBV12-1, the J gene TRBJ1-2; TRBD1 was called by the table and not checked on the DNA. TRBV12-1 is recorded as a pseudogene. CDR3 length: 17 residues. CDR3 amino acids: CASSFPEDRGLGYGYTF. As DNA, the CDR3 is TGTGCCAGCAGCTTTCCGGAGGACAGGGGGCTAGGCTATGGCTACACCTTC.

The chain links TRBV6-6 to TRBJ2-7; 9 nucleotides match TRBD2. The CDR3 is made up of 14 amino acids. The trim removed 4 bases at V and 0 bases at J, leaving 1 base unmatched. The germline gives CDR1 MNHNY, CDR2 SVGAGI (reference sequence). The CDR3: CASSLGLASYEQYF. Written as DNA, the CDR3 is TGTGCCAGCAGTTTGGGACTAGCCTCCTACGAGCAGTACTTC.

The rearrangement links TRBV4-1 to TRBJ1-3; no clear D. Per germline, CDR1 MGHRA and CDR2 YSYEKL. This CDR3 has 14 amino acids. V gave up 3 bases and J gave up 2 bases, with 8 bases separating them. CDR3: CASSHPSPGNTIYF. Here the CDR3 DNA reads TGCGCCAGCAGCCACCCCAGTCCTGGAAACACCATATATTTT.

The rearrangement joins TRBV5-1 to TRBJ2-7; 12 bases map to TRBD2. V dropped 3 bases and J dropped 1; count of bases not matched to a gene: 5. The CDR3 covers 16 residues. CDR1 is SGHRS, CDR2 YFSETQ, per germline. The CDR3 DNA sequence: TGCGCCAGCAGCTCAGGACTAGCGGGGATATCCTACGAGCAGTACTTC. Translated: CASSSGLAGISYEQYF.

The chain employs TRBV5-1 and TRBJ2-2; tentatively, D is TRBD1 (6 bases). Trimming removed 4 bases from V and 6 bases from J, with 16 bases in between. The length of the CDR3 is 15 residues. CDR1 and CDR2 (germline): SGHRS, YFSETQ. CDR3 coding DNA: TGCGCCAGCAGCCGCCGAGCAGGGGTCTCCGGGGAGCTGTTTTTT. Amino acids: CASSRRAGVSGELFF.

The rearrangement joins TRBV18 to TRBJ2-3, with TRBD1 identical over 7 bases. This CDR3 comprises 14 residues. V shed 2 bases and J 3 bases; nucleotides not matched to a gene: 2. Germline V gene sequence: CDR1 KGHSH, CDR2 LQKENI. CDR3 nucleotide sequence: TGTGCCAGCTCACCAGGGACAGCTACAGATACGCAGTATTTT. Its protein is CASSPGTATDTQYF.

V is TRBV28 and J is TRBJ1-5; D is uncertain. This CDR3 spans 13 amino acids. Germline V gene lookup returns CDR1 MDHEN and CDR2 SYDVKM. V was clipped by 2 bases and J by 7 bases, with 9 bases between them. CDR3 region: CASSLTRSQPQHF. CDR3 sequence (DNA): TGTGCCAGCAGTTTAACGAGGAGCCAGCCCCAGCATTTT.

The chain combines TRBV21-1 with TRBJ2-7; no DNA check was done on the table's D call, TRBD2. TRBV21-1 is a pseudogene. This CDR3 is 16 amino acids long. The CDR3 spells CASSGRTSGITYEQYF. CDR3 DNA sequence: TGTGCCAGCAGCGGTCGGACTAGCGGGATTACCTACGAGCAGTACTTC.

This chain uses TRBV6-1 with TRBJ2-7, with D perhaps given as TRBD1 or TRBD2 (5 bases each). The CDR3 covers 13 residues. Trimming removed 3 bases from V and 0 bases from J, with 6 bases in between. Germline V gene lookup returns CDR1 MNHNS and CDR2 SASEGT. Here the CDR3 DNA reads TGTGCCAGCAGTGAGGGGGACTCCTACGAGCAGTACTTC. Amino acid sequence: CASSEGDSYEQYF.

The V call is TRBV9, the J call TRBJ1-6, with D possibly TRBD1 on 5 matching bases. With 0 bases removed from V and 10 bases from J, the gap between germline ends came to 11 bases. The CDR3 loop spans 14 amino acids. Germline V gene lookup returns CDR1 SGDLS and CDR2 YYNGEE. The CDR3: CASSVEGLESPLHF. Here the CDR3 DNA reads TGTGCCAGCAGCGTAGAGGGACTGGAATCACCCCTCCACTTT. Full variable domain (rest looked up from reference TRBV9 and TRBJ1-6): DSGVTQTPKHLITATGQRVTLRCSPRSGDLSVYWYQQSLDQGLQFLIQYYNGEERAKGNILERFSAQQFPDLHSELNLSSLELGDSALYFCASSVEGLESPLHFGNGTRLTVT.